This paragraph reports one T cell receptor (beta chain). What it binds is not known. The sample belongs to a study of T cells in tumors after PD-1 blockade. Study overall: During anti-PD-1 treatment, some patients continued daily vismodegib 150 mg.

Study outcomes and limitations: Blood contained roughly 43% of the tumor's TCR clonotypes.

This CDR3 region has 16 residues. CDR1 and CDR2 (germline): LGHDT, YNNKEL (reference sequence). V trimming: 3 bases; J trimming: 1 base; junction bases outside the gene matches: 6. The assay was immunoSEQ multiplex PCR, and TCRdb's table has in-frame clones only and misses some. This sample has approximately 45,000 clones, with more than 60% found just once. The V and J genes are TRBV3-1 (or the pseudogene TRBV3-2) and TRBJ2-3, with 8 bases fitting TRBD2. The sequence came from a human donor with advanced basal cell or squamous cell carcinoma (not recorded which). Source: PBMCs, taken before anti-PD-1 therapy. CDR3 DNA: TGTGCCAGCAGCCAGGTTACTAGCGGAGGCACAGATACGCAGTATTTT. Protein product: CASSQVTSGGTDTQYF.